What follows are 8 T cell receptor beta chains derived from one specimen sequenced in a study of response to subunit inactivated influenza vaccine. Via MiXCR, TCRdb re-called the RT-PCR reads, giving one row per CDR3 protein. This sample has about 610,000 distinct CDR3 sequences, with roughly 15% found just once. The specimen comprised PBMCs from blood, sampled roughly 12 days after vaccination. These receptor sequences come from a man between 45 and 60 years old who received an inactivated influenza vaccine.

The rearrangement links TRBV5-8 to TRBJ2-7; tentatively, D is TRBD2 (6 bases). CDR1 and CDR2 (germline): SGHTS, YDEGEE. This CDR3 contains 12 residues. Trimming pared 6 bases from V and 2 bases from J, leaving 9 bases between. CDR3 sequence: CASTRTTYEQYF. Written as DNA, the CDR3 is TGTGCCAGCACTAGGACTACCTACGAGCAGTACTTC. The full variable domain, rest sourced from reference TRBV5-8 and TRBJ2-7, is EAGVTQSPTHLIKTRGQQATLRCSPISGHTSVYWYQQALGLGLQFLLWYDEGEERNRGNFPPRFSGRQFPNYSSELNVNALELEDSALYLCASTRTTYEQYFGPGTRLTVT.

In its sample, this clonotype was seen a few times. This CDR3 is CASSSTGLEGYTF. Here the CDR3 DNA reads TGTGCCAGCAGTTCGACCGGCCTCGAGGGCTACACCTTC. The genes are TRBV12-3 or TRBV12-4 and TRBJ1-2, with D uncertain. This CDR3 region has 13 residues. V dropped 4 bases and J dropped 8 bases, with 14 bases sitting between them.

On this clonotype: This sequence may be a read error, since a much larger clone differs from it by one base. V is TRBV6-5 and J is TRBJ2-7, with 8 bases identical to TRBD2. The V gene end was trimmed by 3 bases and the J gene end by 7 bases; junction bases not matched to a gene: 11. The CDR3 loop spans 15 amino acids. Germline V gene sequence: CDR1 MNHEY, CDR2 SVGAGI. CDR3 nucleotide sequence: TGTGCCAGCAGTTATTCCCCGCGCCGGGAGGGAGAGCAGTACTTC. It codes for CASSYSPRREGEQYF.

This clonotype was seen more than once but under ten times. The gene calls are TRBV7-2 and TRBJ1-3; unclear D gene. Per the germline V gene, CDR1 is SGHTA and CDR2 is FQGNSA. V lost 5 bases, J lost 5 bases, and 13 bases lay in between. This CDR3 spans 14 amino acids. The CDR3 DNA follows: TGTGCCAGCAGCACCGCCCCGGGGAGAAACACCATATATTTT. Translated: CASSTAPGRNTIYF.

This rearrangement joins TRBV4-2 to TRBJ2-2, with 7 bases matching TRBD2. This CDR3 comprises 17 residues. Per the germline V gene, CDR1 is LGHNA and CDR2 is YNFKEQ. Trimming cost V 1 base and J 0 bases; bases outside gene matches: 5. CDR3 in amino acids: CASSQGGRGANTGELFF. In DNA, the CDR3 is TGTGCCAGCAGCCAAGGGGGCCGGGGGGCGAACACCGGGGAGCTGTTTTTT.

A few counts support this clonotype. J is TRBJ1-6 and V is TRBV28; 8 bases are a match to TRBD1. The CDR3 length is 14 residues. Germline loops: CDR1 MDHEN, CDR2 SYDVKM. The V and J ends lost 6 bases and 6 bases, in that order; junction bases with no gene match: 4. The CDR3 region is CASRKDRVNSPLHF. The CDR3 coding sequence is TGTGCCAGCAGAAAGGACAGGGTTAATTCACCCCTCCACTTT.

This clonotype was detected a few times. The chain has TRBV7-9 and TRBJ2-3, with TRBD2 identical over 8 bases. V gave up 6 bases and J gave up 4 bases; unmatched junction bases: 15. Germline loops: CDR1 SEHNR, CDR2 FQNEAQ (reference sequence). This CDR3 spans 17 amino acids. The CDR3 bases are TGTGCCAGCAGGTTTTTTTGGGCGACTAGCGAAGCAGATACGCAGTATTTT. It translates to CASRFFWATSEADTQYF.

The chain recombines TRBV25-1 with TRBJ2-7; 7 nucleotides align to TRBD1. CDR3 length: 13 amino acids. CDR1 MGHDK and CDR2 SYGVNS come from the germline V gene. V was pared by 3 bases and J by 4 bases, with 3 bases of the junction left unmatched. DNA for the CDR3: TGTGCCAGCAGTGATTACAGGGGTTACGAGCAGTACTTC. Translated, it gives CASSDYRGYEQYF.